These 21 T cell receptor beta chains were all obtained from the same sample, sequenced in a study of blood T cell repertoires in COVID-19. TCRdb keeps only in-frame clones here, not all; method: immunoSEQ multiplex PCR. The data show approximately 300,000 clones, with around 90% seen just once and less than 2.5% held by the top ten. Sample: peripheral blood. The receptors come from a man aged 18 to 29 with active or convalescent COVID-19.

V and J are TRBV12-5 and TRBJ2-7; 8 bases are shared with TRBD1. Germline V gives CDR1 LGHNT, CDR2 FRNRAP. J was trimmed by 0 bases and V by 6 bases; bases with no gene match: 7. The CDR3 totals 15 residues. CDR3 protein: CASGPPTGASYEQYF. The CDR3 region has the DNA TGTGCTAGTGGCCCCCCGACAGGGGCCTCCTACGAGCAGTACTTC.

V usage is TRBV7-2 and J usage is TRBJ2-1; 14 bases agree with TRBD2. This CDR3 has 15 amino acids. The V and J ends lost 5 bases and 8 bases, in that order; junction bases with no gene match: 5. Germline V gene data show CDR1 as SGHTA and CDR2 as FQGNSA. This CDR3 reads CASSTLGLAGDEQFF. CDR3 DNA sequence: TGTGCCAGCAGCACCCTGGGACTAGCGGGAGATGAGCAGTTCTTC.

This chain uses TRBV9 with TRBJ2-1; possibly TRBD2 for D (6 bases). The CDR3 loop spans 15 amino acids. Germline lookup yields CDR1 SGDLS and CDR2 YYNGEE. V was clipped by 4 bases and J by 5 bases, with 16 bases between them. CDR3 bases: TGTGCCAGCAGCCCCCTTTCGGGAGAGGACAATGAGCAGTTCTTC. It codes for CASSPLSGEDNEQFF.

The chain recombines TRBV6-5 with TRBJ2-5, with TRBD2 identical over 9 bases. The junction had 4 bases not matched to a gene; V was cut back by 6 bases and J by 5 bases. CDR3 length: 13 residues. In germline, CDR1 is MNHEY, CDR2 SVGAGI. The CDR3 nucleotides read TGTGCCAGCAGGGACGCGGGGGGGGAGACCCAGTACTTC. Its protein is CASRDAGGETQYF.

The CDR3 DNA reads TGTGCCAGCAGTCTAACGGGGAGGGACACTGAAGCTTTCTTT. Translation: CASSLTGRDTEAFF. V and J are TRBV28 and TRBJ1-1; D unresolved. The CDR3 loop spans 14 amino acids. The V end lost 5 bases, the J end lost 3 bases, and 13 bases lay between the germline ends. Germline lookup yields CDR1 MDHEN and CDR2 SYDVKM.

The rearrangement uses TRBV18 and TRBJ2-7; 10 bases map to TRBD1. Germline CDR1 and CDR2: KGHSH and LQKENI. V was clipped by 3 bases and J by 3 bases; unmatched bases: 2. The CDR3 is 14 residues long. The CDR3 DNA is TGTGCCAGCTCACCCGGGACAGGGGACTACGAGCAGTACTTC. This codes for CASSPGTGDYEQYF. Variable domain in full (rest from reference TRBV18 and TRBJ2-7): NAGVMQNPRHLVRRRGQEARLRCSPMKGHSHVYWYRQLPEEGLKFMVYLQKENIIDESGMPKERFSAEFPKEGPSILRIQQVVRGDSAAYFCASSPGTGDYEQYFGPGTRLTVT.

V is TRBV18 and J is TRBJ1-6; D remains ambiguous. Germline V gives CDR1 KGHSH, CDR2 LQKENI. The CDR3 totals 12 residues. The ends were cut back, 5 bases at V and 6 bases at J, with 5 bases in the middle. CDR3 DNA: TGTGCCAGCTCATCTCGTAATTCACCCCTCCACTTT. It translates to CASSSRNSPLHF.

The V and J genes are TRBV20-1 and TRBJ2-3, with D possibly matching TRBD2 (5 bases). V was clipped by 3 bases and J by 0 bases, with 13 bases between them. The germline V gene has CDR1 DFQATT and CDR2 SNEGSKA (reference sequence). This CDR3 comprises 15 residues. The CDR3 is CSASERAASTDTQYF. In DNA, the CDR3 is TGCAGTGCTAGTGAGAGAGCGGCTAGCACAGATACGCAGTATTTT.

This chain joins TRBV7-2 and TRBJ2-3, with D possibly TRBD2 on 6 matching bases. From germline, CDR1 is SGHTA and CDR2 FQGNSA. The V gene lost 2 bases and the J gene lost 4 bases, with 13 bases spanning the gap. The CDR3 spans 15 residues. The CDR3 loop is CASSLKERVADTQYF. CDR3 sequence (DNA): TGTGCCAGCAGCTTAAAGGAGCGGGTGGCAGATACGCAGTATTTT.

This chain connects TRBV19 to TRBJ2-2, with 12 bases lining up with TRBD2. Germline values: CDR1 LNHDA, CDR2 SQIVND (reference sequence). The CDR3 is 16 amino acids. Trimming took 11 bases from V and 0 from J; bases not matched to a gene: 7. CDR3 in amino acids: CASQLAGGANTGELFF. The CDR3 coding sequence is TGTGCCTCACAACTAGCGGGGGGTGCGAACACCGGGGAGCTGTTTTTT.

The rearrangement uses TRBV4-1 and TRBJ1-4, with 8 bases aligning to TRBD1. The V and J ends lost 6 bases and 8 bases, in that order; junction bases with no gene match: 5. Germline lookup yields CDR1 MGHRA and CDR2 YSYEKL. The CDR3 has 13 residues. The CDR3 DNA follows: TGCGCCAGCAGTTACAGGGGGTACGAAAAACTGTTTTTT. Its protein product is CASSYRGYEKLFF.

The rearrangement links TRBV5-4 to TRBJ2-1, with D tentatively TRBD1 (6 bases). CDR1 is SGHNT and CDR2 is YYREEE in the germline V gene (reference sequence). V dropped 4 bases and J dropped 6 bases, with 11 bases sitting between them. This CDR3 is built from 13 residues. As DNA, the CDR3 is TGTGCCAGCAGCGAGAGACAGGCCAATGAGCAGTTCTTC. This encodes CASSERQANEQFF.

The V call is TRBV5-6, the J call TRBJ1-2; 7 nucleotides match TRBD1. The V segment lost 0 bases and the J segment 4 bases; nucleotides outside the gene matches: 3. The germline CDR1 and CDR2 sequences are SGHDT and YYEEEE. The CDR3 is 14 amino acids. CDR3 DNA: TGTGCCAGCAGCTTGGCAGGGGGACGCTATGGCTACACCTTC. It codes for CASSLAGGRYGYTF.

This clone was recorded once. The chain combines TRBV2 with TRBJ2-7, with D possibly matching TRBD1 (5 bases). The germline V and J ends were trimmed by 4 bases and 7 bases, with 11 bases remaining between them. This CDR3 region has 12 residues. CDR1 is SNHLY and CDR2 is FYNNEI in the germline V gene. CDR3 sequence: CASSGRPGEQYF. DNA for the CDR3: TGTGCCAGCAGTGGTAGACCAGGGGAGCAGTACTTC.

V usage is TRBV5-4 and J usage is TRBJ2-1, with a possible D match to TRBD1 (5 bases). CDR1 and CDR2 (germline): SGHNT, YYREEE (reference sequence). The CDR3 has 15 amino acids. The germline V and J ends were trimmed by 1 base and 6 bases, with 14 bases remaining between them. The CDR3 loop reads CASSLRAVRVNEQFF. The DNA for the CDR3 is TGTGCCAGCAGCTTGAGGGCGGTCAGGGTCAATGAGCAGTTCTTC.

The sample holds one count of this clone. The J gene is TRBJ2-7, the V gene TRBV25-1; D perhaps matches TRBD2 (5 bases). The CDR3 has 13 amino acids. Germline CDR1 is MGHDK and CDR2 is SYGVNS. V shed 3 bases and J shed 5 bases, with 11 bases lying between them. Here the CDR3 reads CASSERGRDEQYF. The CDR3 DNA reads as TGTGCCAGCAGTGAGCGTGGGCGGGACGAGCAGTACTTC.

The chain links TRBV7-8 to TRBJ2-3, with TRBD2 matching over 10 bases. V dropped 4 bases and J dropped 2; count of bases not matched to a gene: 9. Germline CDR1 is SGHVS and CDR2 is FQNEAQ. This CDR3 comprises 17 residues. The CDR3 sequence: CASSSRLAGLNTDTQYF. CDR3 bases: TGTGCCAGCAGCTCCCGACTAGCGGGTCTAAACACAGATACGCAGTATTTT.

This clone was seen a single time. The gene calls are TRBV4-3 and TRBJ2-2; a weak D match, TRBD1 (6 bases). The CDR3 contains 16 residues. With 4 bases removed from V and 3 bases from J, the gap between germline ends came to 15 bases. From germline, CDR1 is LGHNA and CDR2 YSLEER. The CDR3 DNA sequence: TGCGCCAGCAGCCCGTTGGACAGAGACGACACCGGGGAGCTGTTTTTT. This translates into CASSPLDRDDTGELFF.

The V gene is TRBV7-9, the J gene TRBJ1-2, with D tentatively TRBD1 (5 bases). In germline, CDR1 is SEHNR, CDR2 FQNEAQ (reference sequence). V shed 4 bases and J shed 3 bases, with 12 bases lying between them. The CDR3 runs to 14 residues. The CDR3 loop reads CASSYGTPDYGYTF. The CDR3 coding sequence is TGTGCCAGCAGCTACGGGACTCCCGACTATGGCTACACCTTC.

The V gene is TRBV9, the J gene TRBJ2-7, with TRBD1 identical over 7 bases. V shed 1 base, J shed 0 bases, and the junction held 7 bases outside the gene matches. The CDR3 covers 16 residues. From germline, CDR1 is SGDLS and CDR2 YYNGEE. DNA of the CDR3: TGTGCCAGCAGCGTACCTCCTCGGGACAGCTCCTACGAGCAGTACTTC. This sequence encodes CASSVPPRDSSYEQYF.

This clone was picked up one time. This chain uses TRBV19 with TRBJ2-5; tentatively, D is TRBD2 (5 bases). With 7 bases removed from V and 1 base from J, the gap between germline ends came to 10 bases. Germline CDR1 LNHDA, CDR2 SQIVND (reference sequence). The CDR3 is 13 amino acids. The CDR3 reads CASTSRPQETQYF. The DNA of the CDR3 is TGTGCCAGTACTAGCCGTCCCCAAGAGACCCAGTACTTC.